These 32 T cell receptor beta chains share one sample of origin, sequenced in a study of T cells in Graves' hyperthyroidism and ophthalmopathy. RNA transcripts served as the template for amplifying TCR beta CDR3 regions. The HTBI primer set drove a first-round RT-PCR of the TCR CDR3. TCRdb analysed the multiplex PCR reads with MiXCR anew, one entry per CDR3 protein. The sample lists roughly 380,000 distinct CDR3 sequences, around an eighth occurring once. Sequencing was carried out using blood. The source is a man aged 25 to 45 with Graves' hyperthyroidism that later progressed to Graves' ophthalmopathy.

Note on this clonotype: Being one base from a much bigger clone, this may be a read error. V is TRBV11-3 and J is TRBJ2-3, with D possibly being TRBD2 (6 bases). The V and J ends lost 6 bases and 4 bases respectively, with 17 bases between them. CDR3 length: 15 amino acids. The germline CDR1 and CDR2 sequences are SGHNT and YENEEA. CDR3 coding DNA: TGTGCCAGCAGGACTAGAGATCACCAAGCAGATACGCAGTATTTT. As protein: CASRTRDHQADTQYF.

This clonotype came up many times. The chain combines TRBV12-3 or TRBV12-4 with TRBJ2-2; D possibly corresponds to TRBD2 (7 bases). This CDR3 is built from 15 residues. V lost 0 bases to trimming and J lost 5 bases, with 10 bases between them. This CDR3 is CASSLAGGQTGELFF. The CDR3 coding sequence is TGTGCCAGCAGTTTAGCGGGGGGGCAAACCGGGGAGCTGTTTTTT.

This clonotype was recorded many times. V is TRBV5-1 and J is TRBJ1-1; TRBD1 matches 7 bases. The germline V gene encodes CDR1 SGHRS and CDR2 YFSETQ. The CDR3 loop spans 13 amino acids. Trimming took 2 bases from V and 5 from J; bases not matched to a gene: 3. The CDR3 sequence: CASSFTGETEAFF. CDR3 nucleotide sequence: TGCGCCAGCAGCTTCACAGGGGAGACTGAAGCTTTCTTT.

This clonotype appeared many times. The rearrangement uses TRBV11-1 and TRBJ2-7; D unclear. Germline V gives CDR1 SGHAT, CDR2 FQDESV (reference sequence). Trimming removed 2 bases from V and 1 base from J, with 12 bases in between. The CDR3 has 15 amino acids. CDR3 in amino acids: CASSLLGDSSYEQYF. CDR3 coding DNA: TGTGCCAGCAGCTTACTTGGGGATTCGTCCTACGAGCAGTACTTC.

This clonotype has ten or more counts. This chain links TRBV20-1 with TRBJ2-7; 11 bases line up with TRBD2. There are 16 residues in the CDR3. Germline V gene data show CDR1 as DFQATT and CDR2 as SNEGSKA (reference sequence). Trimming at V came to 4 bases and at J to 1 base, leaving 9 bases not matched to a gene. The DNA for the CDR3 is TGCAGTGCTACCGGGGCTAGCGGGGGGTCGTCCTACGAGCAGTACTTC. This codes for CSATGASGGSSYEQYF.

This clonotype was detected many times. The chain employs TRBV6-1 and TRBJ1-1; maybe TRBD1 (6 bases). Germline assignment: CDR1 MNHNS and CDR2 SASEGT. CDR3 length equals 16 residues. V was trimmed by 5 bases and J by 1 base, leaving 17 bases between them. The CDR3 DNA sequence: TGTGCCAGCAGTCTGAGGGACAAAATTAAGAACACTGAAGCTTTCTTT. Translating gives CASSLRDKIKNTEAFF.

In regard to this clonotype: A much larger clone lies a single base off, so this may be a read error. The chain uses TRBV5-5 and TRBJ1-1, with D hard to call. The CDR3 consists of 16 residues. CDR1 is SGHKS and CDR2 is YYEKEE in the germline V gene (reference sequence). CDR3 DNA: TGTGCCGGCAGCTCCCACGTCCCGGAGGGGAACACTGAAGCTTTCTTT. This codes for CAGSSHVPEGNTEAFF.

Ten or more counts support this clonotype. This chain connects TRBV20-1 to TRBJ2-7; 10 bases are shared with TRBD1. Unmatched junction bases numbered 3, after V lost 3 bases and J lost 4 bases. The CDR3 contains 13 residues. Germline CDR1 DFQATT, CDR2 SNEGSKA (reference sequence). This CDR3 is CSARDRGTYEQYF. The CDR3, as DNA: TGCAGTGCTAGGGACAGGGGGACATACGAGCAGTACTTC.

The chain uses TRBV4-1 and TRBJ2-2, with TRBD1 matching over 9 bases. V shed 2 bases and J 7 bases; nucleotides not matched to a gene: 8. This CDR3 is 16 amino acids long. Germline-derived CDR1 and CDR2 are MGHRA and YSYEKL. The CDR3 DNA reads TGCGCCAGCAGCCAAACTCACAGGGGGCGAGTCGGGGAGCTGTTTTTT. The encoded protein is CASSQTHRGRVGELFF.

In its sample, this clonotype was seen many times. V usage is TRBV3-1 and J usage is TRBJ2-1; a possible D gene is TRBD2 (5 bases). This CDR3 spans 13 amino acids. The germline V gene encodes CDR1 LGHDT and CDR2 YNNKEL (reference sequence). V was pared by 1 base and J by 10 bases, with 11 bases between. The CDR3 region has the DNA TGTGCCAGCAGCCAAGGTGGACTGGAGGAGCAGTTCTTC. Residues: CASSQGGLEEQFF.

The chain recombines TRBV5-6 with TRBJ2-3; the D gene is possibly TRBD2 (6 bases). The length of the CDR3 is 15 residues. V was cut by 1 base and J by 2 bases, with 11 bases left in between. CDR1 and CDR2 from the germline V gene are SGHDT and YYEEEE. Here the CDR3 DNA reads TGTGCCAGCAGCTTGAGGGACTCCTACACAGATACGCAGTATTTT. It encodes CASSLRDSYTDTQYF. The variable domain in full, completed from reference TRBV5-6 and TRBJ2-3, reads DAGVTQSPTHLIKTRGQQVTLRCSPKSGHDTVSWYQQALGQGPQFIFQYYEEEERQRGNFPDRFSGHQFPNYSSELNVNALLLGDSALYLCASSLRDSYTDTQYFGPGTRLTVL.

This clonotype was counted at least ten times. The chain uses TRBV7-2 and TRBJ2-2; 15 bases line up with TRBD2. The CDR3 sequence is 16 residues long. V lost 5 bases, J lost 7 bases, and 5 bases stayed unmatched. Per germline, CDR1 SGHTA and CDR2 FQGNSA. CDR3: CASSLGLAGGIGELFF. The DNA of the CDR3 is TGTGCCAGCAGCCTCGGACTAGCGGGGGGGATCGGGGAGCTGTTTTTT.

This clonotype was detected many times. The rearrangement uses TRBV7-2 and TRBJ1-1; 8 positions match TRBD1. Per the germline V gene, CDR1 is SGHTA and CDR2 is FQGNSA. The CDR3 loop spans 14 amino acids. J was trimmed by 0 bases and V by 6 bases; bases with no gene match: 3. As DNA, the CDR3 is TGTGCCAGCAGTAGACAGGGGATGAACACTGAAGCTTTCTTT. The encoded protein is CASSRQGMNTEAFF.

This clonotype was counted at least ten times. The rearrangement uses TRBV7-2 and TRBJ2-7; 8 bases match TRBD2. Per the germline V gene, CDR1 is SGHTA and CDR2 is FQGNSA. J was trimmed by 0 bases and V by 3 bases; bases with no gene match: 7. The CDR3 has 16 residues. CDR3 in amino acids: CASSFASGGNSYEQYF. The CDR3 DNA reads TGTGCCAGCAGCTTCGCCAGCGGGGGAAACTCCTACGAGCAGTACTTC.

The chain links TRBV4-1 to TRBJ2-7, with TRBD1 matching over 9 bases. V trimming: 3 bases; J trimming: 4 bases; junction bases outside the gene matches: 10. Germline loops: CDR1 MGHRA, CDR2 YSYEKL. The CDR3 is 16 amino acids. The CDR3: CASSHIGQGNNYEQYF. For the CDR3, the DNA is TGCGCCAGCAGCCATATTGGACAGGGGAATAATTACGAGCAGTACTTC.

This clonotype occurred a few times. V usage is TRBV7-9 and J usage is TRBJ2-3; TRBD2 might be the D (7 bases). The length of the CDR3 is 14 residues. V was clipped by 11 bases and J by 2 bases, with 17 bases between them. Germline lookup yields CDR1 SEHNR and CDR2 FQNEAQ (reference sequence). This CDR3 reads CASTKGGSTDTQYF. The DNA of the CDR3 is TGTGCCTCGACCAAGGGGGGGTCCACAGATACGCAGTATTTT.

This clonotype turned up a few times. This chain links TRBV4-1 with TRBJ2-2; D remains unclear. The ends were cut back, 1 base at V and 6 bases at J, with 9 bases in the middle. Germline CDR1 reads MGHRA; CDR2 reads YSYEKL. This CDR3 is 14 amino acids long. The CDR3 DNA reads TGCGCCAGCAGCCAAGTCGGGCTGGCCGGGGAGCTGTTTTTT. Its translation is CASSQVGLAGELFF.

The chain has TRBV3-1 and TRBJ2-5; 7 bases match TRBD1. This CDR3 comprises 14 residues. Germline loops: CDR1 LGHDT, CDR2 YNNKEL (reference sequence). Losses at the gene ends were 5 bases for V and 9 bases for J; bases not matched to a gene: 12. The CDR3: CASSLGQRGTPQYF. Here the CDR3 DNA reads TGTGCCAGCAGCTTGGGACAGAGAGGGACGCCCCAGTACTTC.

The chain couples TRBV6-2 or TRBV6-3 to TRBJ2-5; TRBD2 matches at 9 bases. The germline gives CDR1 MNHEY, CDR2 SVGEGT. The CDR3 covers 15 residues. The V segment lost 2 bases and the J segment 4 bases; nucleotides outside the gene matches: 5. The CDR3 DNA reads TGTGCCAGCAGTTACATTAGCGGGGGCGTAGAGACCCAGTACTTC. Its translation: CASSYISGGVETQYF.

Ten or more counts support this clonotype. The chain employs TRBV7-9 and TRBJ1-5; weak D call: TRBD1 (5 bases). V lost 4 bases, J lost 2 bases, and 6 bases lay in between. Germline loops: CDR1 SEHNR, CDR2 FQNEAQ (reference sequence). The CDR3 spans 13 residues. The CDR3 nucleotides are TGTGCCAGCAGCTGGGACGGCAATCAGCCCCAGCATTTT. It encodes CASSWDGNQPQHF. Full variable domain (remainder filled in from reference TRBV7-9 and TRBJ1-5): DTGVSQNPRHKITKRGQNVTFRCDPISEHNRLYWYRQTLGQGPEFLTYFQNEAQLEKSRLLSDRFSAERPKGSFSTLEIQRTEQGDSAMYLCASSWDGNQPQHFGDGTRLSIL.

This clonotype appeared many times. This sequence joins TRBV6-1 and TRBJ2-7; 10 nucleotides align to TRBD1. The CDR3 spans 13 residues. Germline V gives CDR1 MNHNS, CDR2 SASEGT. Trimming at V came to 5 bases and at J to 6 bases, leaving 4 bases not matched to a gene. CDR3 DNA: TGTGCCAGCAGTTGGGACAGGGGTCGCGAGCAGTACTTC. It encodes CASSWDRGREQYF.

V is TRBV5-5 and J is TRBJ2-3; 13 bases are a match to TRBD2. CDR1 and CDR2 (germline): SGHKS, YYEKEE (reference sequence). CDR3 length: 17 amino acids. The V gene end was trimmed by 2 bases and the J gene end by 2 bases; junction bases not matched to a gene: 5. In DNA, the CDR3 is TGTGCCAGCAGCTTTCGACTAGCGGGGGGTTCCACAGATACGCAGTATTTT. Protein: CASSFRLAGGSTDTQYF.

This clonotype was seen more than once but under ten times. The chain carries TRBV28 and TRBJ1-3, with D possibly matching TRBD1 (5 bases). The CDR3 has 13 amino acids. Germline lookup yields CDR1 MDHEN and CDR2 SYDVKM. V was cut by 6 bases and J by 3 bases, with 9 bases left in between. The CDR3 nucleotides read TGTGCCAGCAGATGGGACGGTGGAAACACCATATATTTT. Translated: CASRWDGGNTIYF.

The chain recombines TRBV20-1 with TRBJ2-6; weak D call: TRBD1 (6 bases). Germline V gene lookup returns CDR1 DFQATT and CDR2 SNEGSKA (reference sequence). The CDR3 is 14 residues long. Trimming took 6 bases from V and 2 from J, leaving 11 bases between them. CDR3 sequence: CSAARGAGANVLTF. In DNA form, the CDR3 reads TGCAGTGCAGCCAGGGGTGCTGGGGCCAACGTCCTGACTTTC.

The chain combines TRBV4-1 with TRBJ1-2, with D tentatively TRBD1 (6 bases). Germline V gene data show CDR1 as MGHRA and CDR2 as YSYEKL. Trimming removed 3 bases at V and 4 bases at J, with 15 bases between. The CDR3 is made up of 15 amino acids. The chain's CDR3 is CASSQDRILSYGYTF. The CDR3 bases are TGCGCCAGCAGCCAGGACAGAATACTCTCCTATGGCTACACCTTC.

At least ten counts were recorded for this clonotype. The chain combines TRBV18 with TRBJ1-1; no definite D call. The length of the CDR3 is 12 residues. Germline-derived CDR1 and CDR2 are KGHSH and LQKENI. V was cut by 5 bases and J by 3 bases, with 7 bases left in between. Here the CDR3 reads CASSKADTEAFF. The CDR3 coding sequence is TGTGCCAGCTCAAAAGCCGACACTGAAGCTTTCTTT.

This clonotype appeared many times. The V call is TRBV11-2, the J call TRBJ2-3; D is unclear. The ends were cut back, 6 bases at V and 0 bases at J, with 13 bases in the middle. Per germline, CDR1 SGHAT and CDR2 FQNNGV. The CDR3 loop spans 15 amino acids. The CDR3, as DNA: TGTGCCAGCAGTCGTTATTCTTCTAGCACAGATACGCAGTATTTT. It codes for CASSRYSSSTDTQYF.

There are many counts of this clonotype. The J gene is TRBJ1-5, the V gene TRBV6-1, with 8 bases fitting TRBD1. The CDR3 spans 17 residues. J was trimmed by 1 base and V by 6 bases; bases with no gene match: 11. Germline V gene data show CDR1 as MNHNS and CDR2 as SASEGT. CDR3 amino acids: CASREKGQARSNQPQHF. The CDR3 region has the DNA TGTGCCAGCAGGGAAAAGGGACAGGCTCGGAGCAATCAGCCCCAGCATTTT.

This clonotype appeared a few times. The J gene is TRBJ1-1, the V gene TRBV12-5; D may be TRBD1 (5 bases). Trimming removed 4 bases at V and 2 bases at J, with 11 bases between. The CDR3 loop spans 14 amino acids. The germline V gene encodes CDR1 LGHNT and CDR2 FRNRAP. The chain's CDR3 is CASGWGRANTEAFF. The DNA for the CDR3 is TGTGCTAGTGGTTGGGGACGGGCCAACACTGAAGCTTTCTTT.

This clonotype was detected many times. V gene TRBV11-2 combines with J gene TRBJ2-2; TRBD2 matches at 8 bases. V trimming: 6 bases; J trimming: 8 bases; junction bases outside the gene matches: 11. Germline V gene sequence: CDR1 SGHAT, CDR2 FQNNGV. The CDR3 contains 15 residues. The CDR3 DNA follows: TGTGCCAGCAGTACCCGAGCGGCTAGCGGGGGGGAGCTGTTTTTT. Translated: CASSTRAASGGELFF.

The gene calls are TRBV7-9 and TRBJ2-7; tentative D call: TRBD1 (5 bases). V lost 4 bases and J 2 bases, leaving 12 bases between the germline ends. Germline CDR1 and CDR2: SEHNR and FQNEAQ (reference sequence). This CDR3 region has 14 residues. CDR3 region: CASSSRETTYEQYF. The DNA for the CDR3 is TGTGCCAGCAGCTCCAGGGAAACTACCTACGAGCAGTACTTC.

This clonotype was observed at least ten times. The gene calls are TRBV6-2 or TRBV6-3 and TRBJ2-2; possible D gene TRBD1, 5 bases. This CDR3 contains 16 residues. Germline lookup yields CDR1 MNHEY and CDR2 SVGEGT. With 0 bases removed from V and 4 bases from J, the gap between germline ends came to 12 bases. CDR3 in DNA: TGTGCCAGCAGTTACTCTAAAACAGGAGTCACCGGGGAGCTGTTTTTT. This translates into CASSYSKTGVTGELFF.